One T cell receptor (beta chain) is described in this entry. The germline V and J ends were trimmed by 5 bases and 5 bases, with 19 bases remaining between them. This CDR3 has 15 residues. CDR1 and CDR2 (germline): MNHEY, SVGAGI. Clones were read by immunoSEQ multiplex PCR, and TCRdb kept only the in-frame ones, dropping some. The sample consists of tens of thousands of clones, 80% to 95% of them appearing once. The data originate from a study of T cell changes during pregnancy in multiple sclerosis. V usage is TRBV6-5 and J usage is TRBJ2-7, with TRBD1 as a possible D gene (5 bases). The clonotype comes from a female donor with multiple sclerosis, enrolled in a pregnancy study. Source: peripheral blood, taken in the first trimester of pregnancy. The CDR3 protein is CASSPTTAKNHEQYF. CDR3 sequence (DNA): TGTGCCAGCAGTCCGACGACAGCTAAGAACCACGAGCAGTACTTC.